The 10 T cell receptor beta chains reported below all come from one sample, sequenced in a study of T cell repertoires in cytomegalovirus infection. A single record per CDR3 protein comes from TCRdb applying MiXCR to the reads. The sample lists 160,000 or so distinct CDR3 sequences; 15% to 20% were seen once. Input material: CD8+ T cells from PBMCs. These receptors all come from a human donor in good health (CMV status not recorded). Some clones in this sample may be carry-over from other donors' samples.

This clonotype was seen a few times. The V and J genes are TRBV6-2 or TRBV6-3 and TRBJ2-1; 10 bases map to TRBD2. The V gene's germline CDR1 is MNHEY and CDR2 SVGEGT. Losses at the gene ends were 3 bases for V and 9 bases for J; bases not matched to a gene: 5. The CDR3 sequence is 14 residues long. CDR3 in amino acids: CASSYGSGGPEQFF. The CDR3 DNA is TGTGCCAGCAGTTATGGTAGCGGGGGGCCTGAGCAGTTCTTC.

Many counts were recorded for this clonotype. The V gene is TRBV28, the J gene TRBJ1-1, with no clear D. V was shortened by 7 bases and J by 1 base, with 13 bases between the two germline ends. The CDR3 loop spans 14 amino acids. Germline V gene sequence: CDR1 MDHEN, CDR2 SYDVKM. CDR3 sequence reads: CASTLIQRNTEAFF. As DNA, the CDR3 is TGTGCCAGCACTTTGATTCAGAGGAACACTGAAGCTTTCTTT.

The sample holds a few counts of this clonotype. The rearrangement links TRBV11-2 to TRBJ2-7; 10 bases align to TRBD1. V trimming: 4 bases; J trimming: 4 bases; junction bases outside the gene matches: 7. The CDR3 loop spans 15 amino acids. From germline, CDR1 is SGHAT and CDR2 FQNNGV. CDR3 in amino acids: CASSSGTGARYEQYF. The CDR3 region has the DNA TGTGCCAGCAGCTCCGGGACAGGGGCAAGGTACGAGCAGTACTTC.

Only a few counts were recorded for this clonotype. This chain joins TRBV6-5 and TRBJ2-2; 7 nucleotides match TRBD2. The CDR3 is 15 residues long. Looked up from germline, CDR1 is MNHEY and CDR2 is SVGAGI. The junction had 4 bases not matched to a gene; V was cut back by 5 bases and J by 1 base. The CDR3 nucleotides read TGTGCCAGCAGTCACGGACTAGGGAACACCGGGGAGCTGTTTTTT. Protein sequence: CASSHGLGNTGELFF.

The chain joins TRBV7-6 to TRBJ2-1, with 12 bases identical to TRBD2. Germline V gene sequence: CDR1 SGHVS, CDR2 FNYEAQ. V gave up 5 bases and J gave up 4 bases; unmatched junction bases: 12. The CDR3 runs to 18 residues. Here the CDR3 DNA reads TGTGCCAGCAGCACCCGACTAGCGGGAGTTAGGGGTTACAATGAGCAGTTCTTC. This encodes CASSTRLAGVRGYNEQFF.

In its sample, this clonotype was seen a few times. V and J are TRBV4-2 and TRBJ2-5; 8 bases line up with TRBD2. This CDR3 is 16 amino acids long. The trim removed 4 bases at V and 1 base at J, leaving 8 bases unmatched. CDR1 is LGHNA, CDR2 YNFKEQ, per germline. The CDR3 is CASSLTAGDPQETQYF. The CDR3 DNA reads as TGTGCCAGCAGCCTAACAGCGGGGGACCCCCAAGAGACCCAGTACTTC.

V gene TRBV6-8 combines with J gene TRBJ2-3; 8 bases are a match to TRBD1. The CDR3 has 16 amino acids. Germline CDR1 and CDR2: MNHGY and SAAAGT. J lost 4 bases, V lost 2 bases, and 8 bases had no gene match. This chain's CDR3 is CASSYMQGAGADTQYF. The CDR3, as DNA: TGTGCCAGCAGTTACATGCAGGGGGCAGGGGCAGATACGCAGTATTTT.

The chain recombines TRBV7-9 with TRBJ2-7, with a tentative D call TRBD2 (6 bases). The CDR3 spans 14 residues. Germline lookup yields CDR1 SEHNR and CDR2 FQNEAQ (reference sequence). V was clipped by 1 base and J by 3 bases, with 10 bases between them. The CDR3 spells CASSLDKDYYEQYF. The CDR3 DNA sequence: TGTGCCAGCAGCTTAGATAAGGACTACTACGAGCAGTACTTC.

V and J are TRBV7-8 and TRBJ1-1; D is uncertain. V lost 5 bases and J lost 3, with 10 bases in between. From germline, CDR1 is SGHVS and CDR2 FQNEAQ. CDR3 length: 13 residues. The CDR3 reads CASSPPRDTEAFF. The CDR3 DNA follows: TGTGCCAGCAGCCCCCCTAGAGACACTGAAGCTTTCTTT.

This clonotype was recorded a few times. In nucleotides, the CDR3 is TGTGCCAGCAGCTTACGGGCGACAGGGTCCAGCACAGATACGCAGTATTTT. Its protein product is CASSLRATGSSTDTQYF. V is TRBV7-6 and J is TRBJ2-3; 7 bases are shared with TRBD1. There are 17 residues in the CDR3. Germline loops: CDR1 SGHVS, CDR2 FNYEAQ. Unmatched junction bases numbered 8, after V lost 2 bases and J lost 0 bases.